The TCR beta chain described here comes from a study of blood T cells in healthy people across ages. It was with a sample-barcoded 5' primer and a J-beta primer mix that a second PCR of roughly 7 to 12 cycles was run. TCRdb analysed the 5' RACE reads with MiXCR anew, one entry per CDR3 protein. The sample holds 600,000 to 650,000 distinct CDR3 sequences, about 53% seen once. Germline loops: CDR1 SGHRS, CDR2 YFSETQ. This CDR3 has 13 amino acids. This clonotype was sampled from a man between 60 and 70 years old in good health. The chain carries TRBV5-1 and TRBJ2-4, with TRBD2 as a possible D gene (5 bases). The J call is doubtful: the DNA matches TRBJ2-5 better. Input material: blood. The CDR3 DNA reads TGCGCCAGCAGCCAGTCCGGGGTTGAGACCCAGTACTTC. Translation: CASSQSGVETQYF.